This T cell receptor beta chain came from a study of T cells in Graves' hyperthyroidism and ophthalmopathy. Background on the study: Specimen type is peripheral blood, collected at initial diagnosis prior to any treatment. Study conclusions and caveats: In blood, most of the thyroid clonotypes expanded above 0.001 were also present.

Germline CDR1 and CDR2: MNHEY and SVGEGT. The CDR3 is 14 amino acids. V was pared by 4 bases and J by 3 bases, with 9 bases between. With regard to this clonotype: The antigen remains undetermined.

Uncontrolled infection, other autoimmune disease, pregnancy and lactation each barred patients from inclusion. Each diagnosis drew on symptoms, thyroxine, TRAb, thyroid ultrasound and orbital computed tomography findings. Amplification of TCR beta CDR3 regions was performed using RNA transcripts as template. TCR CDR3 regions were first amplified by RT-PCR with HTBI primers. TCRdb recomputed calls from the multiplex PCR reads with MiXCR, one row per CDR3 protein. The profile shows under 400,000 distinct CDR3 sequences, 13% of them singletons. This clonotype was sampled from a woman younger than 30 with Graves' hyperthyroidism. The chain employs TRBV6-2 or TRBV6-3 and TRBJ1-4; D is unresolved. Sequenced input: blood. For the CDR3, the DNA is TGTGCCAGCAGTTGGGAGGCCTCTAATGAAAAACTGTTTTTT. Its translation is CASSWEASNEKLFF.